Here is one TCR beta chain with its context. Roughly 0.45 to 1 ug RNA was reverse transcribed with random hexamers. MiXCR was run by TCRdb on the immunoSEQ multiplex PCR reads, yielding one entry per CDR3 protein. The table lists about 57,000 distinct CDR3 sequences, 93% of them singletons. The multiple sclerosis controls consisted of treatment-naive patients with relapsing-remitting disease, either stable or active. The sample is drawn from a study of CD8 T cells in Susac syndrome. With V trimmed by 5 bases and J by 7 bases, 7 bases remained unmatched. CDR3 length equals 13 residues. The V gene's germline CDR1 is SEHNR and CDR2 FQNEAQ (reference sequence).

The sample taken for sequencing was CD8+ T cells from PBMCs. J is TRBJ1-2 and V is TRBV7-9; 7 bases map to TRBD1. The TCR sequence derives from a human donor with multiple sclerosis. This chain's CDR3 is CASSPGQPFGYTF. The CDR3, as DNA: TGTGCCAGCAGCCCGGGACAGCCCTTTGGCTACACCTTC.